The entry below gives a single T cell receptor (beta chain) sequence along with its context. This record comes from a study of blood T cell repertoires in COVID-19. Some clones are missing from TCRdb's copy, which holds only in-frame ones; the method was immunoSEQ multiplex PCR. The sample lists about 220,000 clones, about 81% seen once, with 5.2% in the top ten. The CDR3 has 13 amino acids. Germline V gene lookup returns CDR1 SEHNR and CDR2 FQNEAQ (reference sequence). The V and J ends lost 8 bases and 8 bases respectively, with 18 bases between them. The V gene is TRBV7-9, the J gene TRBJ1-2; D is undetermined. Sequencing was carried out using peripheral blood. This TCR was sampled from a woman in her 70s with COVID-19, enrolled during active disease. The CDR3 protein is CASRRESSLGYTF. The CDR3 DNA is TGTGCCAGCCGAAGGGAGTCCAGCCTAGGCTACACCTTC.